This T cell receptor beta chain was captured in a study of blood T cell repertoires in COVID-19. Across the study: Material from acute and convalescent COVID-19 was sourced from the United States, Italy and Spain. T cells, B-cell-depleted T cells, or PBMCs provided the cDNA or gDNA that served as material.

Methods used by the authors: Estimation of nucleated cell counts was performed using reference gene primer amplification. Only in-frame clones appear in the TCRdb table, and some are missing; sequencing was by immunoSEQ multiplex PCR. The V and J calls and clone size were taken over from that table, and D and trimming were inferred from the DNA. Of roughly 260,000 clones listed, around 86% were seen once; the top ten hold over 7.5%. Germline trimming cut 4 bases from V and 9 bases from J; bases unmatched to any gene: 10. The CDR3 consists of 14 residues. Germline V gives CDR1 SGHVS, CDR2 FNYEAQ. Input material: peripheral blood. This rearrangement joins TRBV7-6 to TRBJ1-1; 8 bases map to TRBD1. The TCR sequence derives from a middle-aged man who had recovered from COVID-19. The CDR3: CASSSTARTGKAFF. The CDR3 bases are TGTGCCAGCAGCTCCACCGCTCGGACAGGGAAAGCTTTCTTT.